The present TCR beta chain was sequenced within a study of blood T cell repertoires in COVID-19. For the study at large: The United States, Italy and Spain supplied acute and convalescent COVID-19 samples.

The authors' processing: Estimates of nucleated cell counts were drawn from the amplification of reference gene primers. Method: immunoSEQ multiplex PCR; TCRdb's copy keeps in-frame clones and lacks some. That table furnishes V, J and clone size, whereas the DNA furnished D and trimming. This sample carries 200,000 to 300,000 clones, roughly 85% of them seen once, and the ten largest clones take less than 3.5%. This CDR3 is 15 amino acids long. V was pared by 0 bases and J by 5 bases, with 2 bases of the junction left unmatched. Germline lookup yields CDR1 SGHNT and CDR2 YYREEE (reference sequence). This chain joins TRBV5-4 and TRBJ1-4; 9 bases line up with TRBD1. This sequence was found in a woman aged 18-30 years with acute or convalescent COVID-19. Sequencing was performed on peripheral blood. The CDR3 region has the DNA TGTGCCAGCAGCTTGGGAGGGACAGGGAATGAAAAACTGTTTTTT. It is translated as CASSLGGTGNEKLFF. The whole variable domain, filled in from reference TRBV5-4 and TRBJ1-4, reads ETGVTQSPTHLIKTRGQQVTLRCSSQSGHNTVSWYQQALGQGPQFIFQYYREEENGRGNFPPRFSGLQFPNYSSELNVNALELDDSALYLCASSLGGTGNEKLFFGSGTQLSVL.